What follows is one T cell receptor beta chain and its context. Deletions cut 6 bases from V and 5 bases from J, with 14 bases between. From germline, CDR1 is LGHDT and CDR2 YNNKEL (reference sequence). The CDR3 has 14 amino acids. The record originates from a study of blood T cell repertoires in COVID-19. Assay: immunoSEQ multiplex PCR; the TCRdb copy retains only in-frame clones and omits some. This sample has about 350,000 clones, with about 90% found just once. Sequenced sample: PBMCs or T cells enriched from blood (not recorded which). The chain joins TRBV3-1 (or the pseudogene TRBV3-2) to TRBJ1-5, with D tentatively TRBD1 (6 bases). This sequence was found in a woman in her twenties or thirties who had recovered from COVID-19. CDR3 region: CASSKGDRDQPQHF. CDR3 bases: TGTGCCAGCAGTAAGGGGGATAGGGATCAGCCCCAGCATTTT.